This T cell receptor (beta chain) was captured in a study of blood T cell repertoires in COVID-19. CDR3 length: 17 amino acids. Germline assignment: CDR1 SGHAT and CDR2 FQNNGV. Germline trimming cut 1 base from V and 5 bases from J; bases unmatched to any gene: 4. The age range of participants was roughly 18 to 90 years, with residence in under 25 US areas. The table came from immunoSEQ multiplex PCR; TCRdb's copy has only in-frame clones and leaves some out. This sample has about 200,000 clones, with roughly 90% found just once. Sequences were obtained from PBMCs or T cells enriched from blood (not recorded which). The rearrangement joins TRBV11-2 to TRBJ2-5; 16 bases are a match to TRBD2. This sequence originates from a woman aged 18-29 years who had recovered from COVID-19. CDR3 sequence: CASSLGGTSGGAETQYF. CDR3 DNA: TGTGCCAGCAGCTTAGGCGGGACTAGCGGGGGGGCGGAGACCCAGTACTTC.